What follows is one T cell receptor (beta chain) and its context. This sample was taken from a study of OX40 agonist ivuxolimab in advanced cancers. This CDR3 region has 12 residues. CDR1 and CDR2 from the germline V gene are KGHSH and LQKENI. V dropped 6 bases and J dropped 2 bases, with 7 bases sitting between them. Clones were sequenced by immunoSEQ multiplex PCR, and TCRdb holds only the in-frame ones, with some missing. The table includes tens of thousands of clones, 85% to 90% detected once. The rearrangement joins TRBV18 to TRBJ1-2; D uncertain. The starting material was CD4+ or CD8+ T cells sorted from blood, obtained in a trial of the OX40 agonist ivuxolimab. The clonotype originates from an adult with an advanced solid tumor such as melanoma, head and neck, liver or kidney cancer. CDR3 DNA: TGTGCCAGCTCCAACATGAACTATGGCTACACCTTC. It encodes CASSNMNYGYTF.